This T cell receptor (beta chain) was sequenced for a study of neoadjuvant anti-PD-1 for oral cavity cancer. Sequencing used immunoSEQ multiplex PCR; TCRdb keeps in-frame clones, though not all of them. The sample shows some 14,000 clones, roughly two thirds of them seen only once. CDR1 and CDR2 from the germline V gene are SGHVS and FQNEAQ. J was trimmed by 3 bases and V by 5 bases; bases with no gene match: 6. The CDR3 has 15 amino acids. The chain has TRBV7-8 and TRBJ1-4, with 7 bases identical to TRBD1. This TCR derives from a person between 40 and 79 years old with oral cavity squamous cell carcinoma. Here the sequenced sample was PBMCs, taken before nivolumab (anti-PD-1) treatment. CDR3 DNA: TGTGCCAGCAGCCTGCGACAGGGACCTAATGAAAAACTGTTTTTT. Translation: CASSLRQGPNEKLFF.